This T cell receptor (beta chain) comes out of a study of CD4 T cells in relation to SARS-CoV-2 and coronaviruses. Looking at the study overall: After roughly 11 days of antigen culture, PBMC TCR beta CDR3s were sequenced. Shared crossreactive spike epitopes were mapped to their HLA restriction. Of the patients, about 8 were male, 4 female, two Hispanic.

Between the trimmed V and J ends, which lost 3 bases and 0 bases, there was a span of 3 bases. The CDR3 runs to 12 residues. Germline V gene data show CDR1 as SGHRS and CDR2 as YFSETQ. On this clone itself: The antigen remains undetermined.

Sequencing was performed with immunoSEQ multiplex PCR; in TCRdb, only in-frame clones are kept and a portion is missing. The repertoire holds approximately 41,000 clones, around four fifths seen once, with roughly 20% in the top ten. Sequences were obtained from memory CD4+ T cells from PBMCs, cultured in vitro. The TCR sequence derives from an adult with COVID-19. J is TRBJ2-5 and V is TRBV5-1; D remains unclear. The DNA for the CDR3 is TGCGCCAGCAGCTACGACCAAGAGACCCAGTACTTC. Translating gives CASSYDQETQYF.